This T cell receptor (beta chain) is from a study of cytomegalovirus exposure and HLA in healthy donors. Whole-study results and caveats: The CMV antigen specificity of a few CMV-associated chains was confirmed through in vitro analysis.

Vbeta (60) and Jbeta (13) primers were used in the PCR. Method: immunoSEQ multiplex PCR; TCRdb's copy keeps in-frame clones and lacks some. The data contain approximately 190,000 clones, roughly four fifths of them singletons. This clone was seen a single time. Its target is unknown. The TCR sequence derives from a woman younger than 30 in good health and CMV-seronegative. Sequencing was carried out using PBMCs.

DNA of the CDR3: TGTGCCAGCAGTGAATTTGGCAGGGGAAGAAACATTCAGTACTTC. This gives the protein CASSEFGRGRNIQYF. The chain links TRBV2 to TRBJ2-4; D is possibly TRBD1 (6 bases). Germline V lookup: CDR1 SNHLY, CDR2 FYNNEI. This CDR3 is built from 15 residues. Trimming pared 2 bases from V and 6 bases from J, leaving 14 bases between.